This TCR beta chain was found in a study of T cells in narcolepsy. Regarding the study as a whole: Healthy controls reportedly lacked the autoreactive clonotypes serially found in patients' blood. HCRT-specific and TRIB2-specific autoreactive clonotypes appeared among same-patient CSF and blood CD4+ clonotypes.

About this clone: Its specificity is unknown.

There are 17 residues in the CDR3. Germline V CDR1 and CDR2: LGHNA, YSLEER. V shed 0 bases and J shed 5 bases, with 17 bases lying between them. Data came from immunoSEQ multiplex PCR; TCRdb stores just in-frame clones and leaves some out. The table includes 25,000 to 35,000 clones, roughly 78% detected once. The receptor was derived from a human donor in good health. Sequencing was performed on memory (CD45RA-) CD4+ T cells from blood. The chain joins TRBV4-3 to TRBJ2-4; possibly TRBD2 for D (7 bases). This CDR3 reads CASSQDRGGAGQNIQYF. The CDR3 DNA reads TGCGCCAGCAGCCAAGATAGAGGGGGGGCTGGACAAAACATTCAGTACTTC.